The clone carrying this TCR beta chain was found once. The antigen is unknown. The data were obtained in a study of T cell responses to AZD1222 COVID-19 vaccine. The CDR3 runs 16 residues. V shed 2 bases and J shed 8 bases, with 22 bases lying between them. Germline V CDR1 and CDR2: SGDLS, YYNGEE. Repertoires were generated with immunoSEQ multiplex PCR, while TCRdb's copy carries only in-frame clones and drops some. Among 150,000 or so clones listed, 88% were seen once. Findings and caveats of the study: After the peak T cell response, and only then, were repertoires sampled. Per reports, nearly half of all spike-specific TCRs target regions that are unmutated in variants. The CD4 TCRs associated with vaccination extended across spike and predominated at 160-218 and 743-854.

This sequence joins TRBV9 and TRBJ1-2; tentative D call: TRBD1 (6 bases). The sequences come from peripheral blood, collected on day 0 of AZD1222 vaccination. The receptor's source is an adult in good health. CDR3 sequence (DNA): TGTGCCAGCAGCGTGGAAGACAGAGGAGGGGGGAGAGGCTACACCTTC. Its translation is CASSVEDRGGGRGYTF.